This entry is about one T cell receptor (beta chain). Germline loops: CDR1 LNHDA, CDR2 SQIVND (reference sequence). CDR3 size: 14 residues. V was clipped by 8 bases and J by 2 bases; unmatched bases: 7. This entry belongs to a study of PD-L1 blockade in urothelial cancer. Time point here: pretreatment peripheral blood. Measured with immunoSEQ multiplex PCR; TCRdb has only the in-frame clones, and not every one. The sample yields roughly 50,000 clones, around 80% seen once. The specimen comprised PBMCs, sampled around atezolizumab (anti-PD-L1) treatment. The chain has TRBV19 and TRBJ2-3; TRBD1 matches 7 bases. This receptor was obtained from a man aged 65 to 85 with urothelial cancer. The CDR3 DNA is TGTGCCAGTCAAAAAGGGGGCAACACAGATACGCAGTATTTT. Protein sequence: CASQKGGNTDTQYF.